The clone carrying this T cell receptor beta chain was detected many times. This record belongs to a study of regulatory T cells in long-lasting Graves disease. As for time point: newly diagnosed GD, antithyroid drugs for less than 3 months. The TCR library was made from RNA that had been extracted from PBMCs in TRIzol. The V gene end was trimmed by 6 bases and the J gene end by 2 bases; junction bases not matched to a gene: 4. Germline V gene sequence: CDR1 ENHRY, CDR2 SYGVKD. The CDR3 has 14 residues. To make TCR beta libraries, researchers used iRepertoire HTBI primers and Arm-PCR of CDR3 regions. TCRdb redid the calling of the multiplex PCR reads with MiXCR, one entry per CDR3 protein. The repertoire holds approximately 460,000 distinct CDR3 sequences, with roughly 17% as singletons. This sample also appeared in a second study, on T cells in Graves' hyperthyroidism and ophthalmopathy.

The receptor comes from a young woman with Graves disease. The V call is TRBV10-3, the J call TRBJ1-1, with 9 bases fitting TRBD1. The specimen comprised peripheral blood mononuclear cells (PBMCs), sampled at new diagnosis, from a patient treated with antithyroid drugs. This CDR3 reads CAISTQGANTEAFF. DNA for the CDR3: TGTGCCATCAGCACACAGGGGGCTAACACTGAAGCTTTCTTT.